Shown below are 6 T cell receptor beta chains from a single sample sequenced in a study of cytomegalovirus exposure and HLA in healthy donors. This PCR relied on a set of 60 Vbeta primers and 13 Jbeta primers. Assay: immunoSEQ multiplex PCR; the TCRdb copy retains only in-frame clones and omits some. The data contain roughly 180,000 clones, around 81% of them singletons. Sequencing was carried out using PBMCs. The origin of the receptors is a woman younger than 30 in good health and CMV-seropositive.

CDR3 residues: CASSEDGGGGRTDTQYF. The CDR3 bases are TGTGCCAGCAGTGAAGACGGGGGCGGGGGGCGTACAGATACGCAGTATTTT. This chain connects TRBV6-1 to TRBJ2-3; 8 bases match TRBD2. Germline V gives CDR1 MNHNS, CDR2 SASEGT. The CDR3 has 17 residues. V was pared by 1 base and J by 3 bases, with 9 bases of the junction left unmatched.

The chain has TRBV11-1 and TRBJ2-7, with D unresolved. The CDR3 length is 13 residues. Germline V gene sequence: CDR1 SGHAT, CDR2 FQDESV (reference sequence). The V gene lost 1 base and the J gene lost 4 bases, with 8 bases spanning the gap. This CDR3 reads CASSLERWYEQYF. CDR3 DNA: TGTGCCAGCAGCTTAGAGAGGTGGTACGAGCAGTACTTC.

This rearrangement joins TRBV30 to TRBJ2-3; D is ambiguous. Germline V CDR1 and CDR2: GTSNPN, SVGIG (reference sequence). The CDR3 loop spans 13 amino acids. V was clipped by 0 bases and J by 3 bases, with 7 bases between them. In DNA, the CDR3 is TGTGCCTGGAGTGTACTAAGTACAGATACGCAGTATTTT. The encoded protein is CAWSVLSTDTQYF. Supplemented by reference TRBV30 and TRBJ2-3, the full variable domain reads SQTIHQWPATLVQPVGSPLSLECTVEGTSNPNLYWYRQAAGRGLQLLFYSVGIGQISSEVPQNLSASRPQDRQFILSSKKLLLSDSGFYLCAWSVLSTDTQYFGPGTRLTVL.

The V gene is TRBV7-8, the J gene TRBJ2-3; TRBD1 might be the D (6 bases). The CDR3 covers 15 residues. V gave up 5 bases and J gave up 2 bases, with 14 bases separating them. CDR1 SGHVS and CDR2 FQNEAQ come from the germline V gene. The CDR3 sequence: CASSQATGITDTQYF. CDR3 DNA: TGTGCCAGCAGCCAGGCAACAGGGATCACAGATACGCAGTATTTT.

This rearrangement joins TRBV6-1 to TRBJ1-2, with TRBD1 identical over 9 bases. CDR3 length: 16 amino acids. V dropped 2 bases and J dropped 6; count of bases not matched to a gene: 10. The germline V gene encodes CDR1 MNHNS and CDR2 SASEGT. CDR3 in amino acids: CASSERTGELSNGYTF. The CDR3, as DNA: TGTGCCAGCAGTGAAAGGACAGGGGAGTTAAGTAATGGCTACACCTTC.

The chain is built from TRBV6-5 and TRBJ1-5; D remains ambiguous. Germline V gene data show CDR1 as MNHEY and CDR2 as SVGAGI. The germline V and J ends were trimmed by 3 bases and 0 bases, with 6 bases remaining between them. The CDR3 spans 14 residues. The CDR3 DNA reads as TGTGCCAGCAGTTATATTTCTAGCAATCAGCCCCAGCATTTT. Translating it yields CASSYISSNQPQHF.